The 23 T cell receptor beta chains in this list originate from one sample, sequenced in a study of brain T cells in children with intractable seizures. The time point here: blood from clinic visit 5 months post-surgery; TSC patient then seizure free. The data were produced by immunoSEQ multiplex PCR, yet TCRdb's version contains in-frame clones alone and is incomplete. The sample carries about 340,000 clones, roughly 93% recorded once. This sample comprised peripheral blood, obtained 5 to 6 months after surgery. All receptors derive from a boy under two years old with tuberous sclerosis and intractable seizures.

V and J are TRBV27 and TRBJ1-2; no reliable D call. The V gene's germline CDR1 is MNHEY and CDR2 SMNVEV (reference sequence). The CDR3 runs to 13 residues. Trimming took 3 bases from V and 3 from J, leaving 8 bases between them. The CDR3 nucleotides read TGTGCCAGCAGTTTCTTGGGTGACTATGGCTACACCTTC. It yields the protein CASSFLGDYGYTF.

Turning to this clone: This sample also contains other DNA sequences that code for the same CDR3. The CDR3 DNA reads as TGTGCCAGCAGCTTGCAGGGATCCTACAATGAGCAGTTCTTC. Translating it yields CASSLQGSYNEQFF. The chain links TRBV5-4 to TRBJ2-1; a possible D gene is TRBD1 (5 bases). From germline, CDR1 is SGHNT and CDR2 YYREEE (reference sequence). V was cut by 1 base and J by 1 base, with 6 bases left in between. The CDR3 loop spans 14 amino acids.

About this clone: Other DNA sequences in the same sample also yield this CDR3. CDR3 sequence: CASSQVGLAPDTQYF. CDR3 in DNA: TGCGCCAGCAGCCAAGTTGGACTAGCTCCAGATACGCAGTATTTT. The chain joins TRBV4-1 to TRBJ2-3; 8 bases match TRBD2. V trimming: 1 base; J trimming: 4 bases; junction bases outside the gene matches: 4. Germline CDR1 MGHRA, CDR2 YSYEKL. There are 15 residues in the CDR3.

The rearrangement joins TRBV6-5 to TRBJ1-2; possibly TRBD1 for D (5 bases). The V end was cut by 6 bases, the J end by 8 bases, with 16 bases between. Germline CDR1 is MNHEY and CDR2 is SVGAGI. The CDR3 extends over 13 amino acids. The CDR3 DNA reads as TGTGCCAGCAGCTTGGGGGGGATAACGGGCTACACCTTC. It specifies CASSLGGITGYTF.

The gene calls are TRBV4-2 and TRBJ2-5; the D gene is possibly TRBD2 (5 bases). Germline CDR1 LGHNA, CDR2 YNFKEQ. Trimming took 0 bases from V and 3 from J, leaving 8 bases between them. This CDR3 is built from 14 residues. The CDR3 nucleotides are TGTGCCAGCAGCCAAGATTGGCGGGAAGAGACCCAGTACTTC. Translating it yields CASSQDWREETQYF.

This clone came up once. The V gene is TRBV29-1, the J gene TRBJ1-2, with TRBD1 as a possible D gene (6 bases). CDR3 length: 13 residues. The germline V and J ends were trimmed by 1 base and 5 bases, with 11 bases remaining between them. Germline V gene data show CDR1 as SQVTM and CDR2 as ANQGSEA. The CDR3 reads CSVEATGAYGYTF. In nucleotides, the CDR3 is TGCAGCGTTGAAGCGACGGGGGCTTATGGCTACACCTTC.

The J gene is TRBJ2-7, the V gene TRBV24-1, with D possibly called TRBD1 or TRBD2 (5 bases each). Germline V gene lookup returns CDR1 KGHDR and CDR2 SFDVKD. Trimming pared 5 bases from V and 8 bases from J, leaving 9 bases between. The CDR3 sequence is 11 residues long. Written as DNA, the CDR3 is TGTGCCACCAGTGTGGGGGATAAGCAGTACTTC. Encoded protein: CATSVGDKQYF.

The chain uses TRBV6-6 and TRBJ2-7, with 9 bases fitting TRBD1. CDR3 length: 16 residues. The junction had 3 bases not matched to a gene; V was cut back by 0 bases and J by 0 bases. The germline CDR1 and CDR2 sequences are MNHNY and SVGAGI (reference sequence). The CDR3 DNA is TGTGCCAGCAGTTACTCCCGGGACAGGGCCTCCTACGAGCAGTACTTC. It encodes CASSYSRDRASYEQYF.

This clone came up a few times. J is TRBJ2-1 and V is TRBV20-1; D gene unclear. The CDR3 is 10 residues long. V dropped 5 bases and J dropped 2 bases, with 1 base sitting between them. From germline, CDR1 is DFQATT and CDR2 SNEGSKA (reference sequence). This CDR3 is CSAAYNEQFF. The CDR3 nucleotides read TGCAGTGCTGCCTACAATGAGCAGTTCTTC.

The chain has TRBV13 and TRBJ2-1; TRBD2 aligns across 8 bases. CDR3 length: 17 amino acids. After removal of 6 bases from V and 2 bases from J, the junction contained 12 bases not matched to a gene. Germline CDR1 PRHDT, CDR2 FYEKMQ (reference sequence). The CDR3 loop is CASSTHSGNPAYNEQFF. CDR3 coding DNA: TGTGCCAGCAGTACACATAGCGGGAACCCCGCCTACAATGAGCAGTTCTTC.

This clone was detected only once. The chain combines TRBV30 with TRBJ1-6; no clear D gene. Looked up from germline, CDR1 is GTSNPN and CDR2 is SVGIG (reference sequence). V lost 8 bases, J lost 4 bases, and 12 bases lay in between. The CDR3 spans 13 residues. CDR3 protein: CAALFGYNSPLHF. CDR3 sequence (DNA): TGTGCCGCCCTATTTGGGTATAATTCACCCCTCCACTTT.

This rearrangement joins TRBV19 to TRBJ1-1; perhaps TRBD1 as D (6 bases). Trimming took off 6 bases at V and 1 base at J, with 9 bases between the two ends. The CDR3 runs to 13 residues. In germline, CDR1 is LNHDA, CDR2 SQIVND (reference sequence). The CDR3 spells CASSGQPNTEAFF. The CDR3 DNA is TGTGCCAGTAGCGGACAGCCGAACACTGAAGCTTTCTTT.

The V call is TRBV27, the J call TRBJ1-1; 11 bases are shared with TRBD1. With 6 bases clipped from V and 6 bases from J, the junction kept 12 bases outside the gene matches. This CDR3 comprises 16 residues. Germline-derived CDR1 and CDR2 are MNHEY and SMNVEV (reference sequence). This CDR3 is CASRGGDRGLGAEAFF. CDR3 coding DNA: TGTGCCAGCAGGGGAGGGGACAGGGGGTTAGGGGCTGAAGCTTTCTTT.

V gene TRBV11-3 combines with J gene TRBJ2-7; no clear D gene. Trimming pared 6 bases from V and 0 bases from J, leaving 15 bases between. In germline, CDR1 is SGHNT, CDR2 YENEEA. CDR3 length equals 15 residues. In nucleotides, the CDR3 is TGTGCCAGCAGTTCTAGAAATTCTAGCTCCTACGAGCAGTACTTC. This encodes CASSSRNSSSYEQYF.

The rearrangement uses TRBV2 and TRBJ2-1; D may be TRBD2 (6 bases). CDR1 and CDR2 from the germline V gene are SNHLY and FYNNEI. Deletions cut 9 bases from V and 10 bases from J, with 13 bases between. The CDR3 consists of 11 residues. Written as DNA, the CDR3 is TGTGCCAGGGACCATCTAGCGGAGCAGTTCTTC. Its translation is CARDHLAEQFF.

The V gene is TRBV10-3, the J gene TRBJ2-6; D possibly corresponds to TRBD1 (7 bases). Germline loops: CDR1 ENHRY, CDR2 SYGVKD. Trimming left V 10 bases short and J 0 bases short, with 19 bases between. CDR3 size: 17 residues. The CDR3 DNA follows: TGTGCCACCACAGGGGTGGGGGGTCCCTCTGGGGCCAACGTCCTGACTTTC. It is translated as CATTGVGGPSGANVLTF.

This rearrangement joins TRBV7-9 to TRBJ1-4; 8 nucleotides line up with TRBD1. The CDR3 contains 14 residues. The ends lost 3 bases at V and 7 bases at J; junction bases unmatched: 4. CDR1 is SEHNR and CDR2 is FQNEAQ in the germline V gene (reference sequence). DNA of the CDR3: TGTGCCAGCAGCTTCAGGGGGCGAAGTGAAAAACTGTTTTTT. Translated, it gives CASSFRGRSEKLFF.

This sequence joins TRBV11-1 and TRBJ2-5; TRBD2 matches 7 bases. CDR3 length: 16 residues. The germline gives CDR1 SGHAT, CDR2 FQDESV (reference sequence). The V and J ends lost 4 bases and 1 base, in that order; junction bases with no gene match: 9. CDR3 loop: CASSSGLAVGQETQYF. The CDR3 nucleotides read TGTGCCAGCAGCTCCGGGCTAGCGGTGGGCCAAGAGACCCAGTACTTC.

This chain links TRBV7-2 with TRBJ2-7; 7 bases agree with TRBD1. There are 15 residues in the CDR3. Trimming cost V 5 bases and J 3 bases; bases outside gene matches: 10. Germline V gene sequence: CDR1 SGHTA, CDR2 FQGNSA. The chain's CDR3 is CASSHGHRGYYEQYF. The CDR3 coding sequence is TGTGCCAGCAGCCACGGGCACAGGGGATACTACGAGCAGTACTTC.

The CDR3 reads CASSRPGHYGYTF. Written as DNA, the CDR3 is TGTGCCAGCAGTAGACCGGGACACTATGGCTACACCTTC. The chain joins TRBV6-5 to TRBJ1-2, with a weak D call TRBD1 (5 bases). The CDR3 loop spans 13 amino acids. Between the trimmed V and J ends, which lost 5 bases and 3 bases, there was a span of 10 bases. Germline assignment: CDR1 MNHEY and CDR2 SVGAGI.

Worth noting for this clone: The identical CDR3 is also encoded by other nucleotide sequences in the sample. This chain uses TRBV3-1 (or the pseudogene TRBV3-2) with TRBJ2-7; D is possibly TRBD2 (5 bases). Trimming pared 1 base from V and 3 bases from J, leaving 10 bases between. The CDR3 is made up of 14 amino acids. Germline V gene lookup returns CDR1 LGHDT and CDR2 YNNKEL (reference sequence). The CDR3 DNA reads as TGTGCCAGCAGCCAAGGGTCCGGGAACTACGAGCAGTACTTC. This codes for CASSQGSGNYEQYF.

V and J are TRBV20-1 and TRBJ1-2; D may be TRBD1 (5 bases). Between the trimmed V and J ends, which lost 6 bases and 9 bases, there was a span of 8 bases. Germline V gives CDR1 DFQATT, CDR2 SNEGSKA (reference sequence). This CDR3 is 9 amino acids long. The CDR3 region has the DNA TGCAGTGCCCTGGGGCGCTACACCTTC. Translation gives CSALGRYTF.

This chain connects TRBV19 to TRBJ1-5; weak D call: TRBD1 (6 bases). Trimming took off 6 bases at V and 5 bases at J, with 14 bases between the two ends. Germline lookup yields CDR1 LNHDA and CDR2 SQIVND (reference sequence). CDR3 length: 14 residues. The CDR3 loop reads CASSQGRGDQPQHF. DNA of the CDR3: TGTGCCAGTAGCCAGGGCAGGGGCGATCAGCCCCAGCATTTT.